This TCR beta chain is drawn from a study of T cell responses to AZD1222 COVID-19 vaccine. Germline trimming cut 3 bases from V and 8 bases from J; bases unmatched to any gene: 6. The CDR3 length is 15 residues. Per germline, CDR1 GTSNPN and CDR2 SVGIG (reference sequence). Profiling relied on immunoSEQ multiplex PCR, and the TCRdb table lists in-frame clones only, not all of them. The sample holds roughly 140,000 clones, about 91% seen once. The sequenced sample was peripheral blood, obtained on day 0 of AZD1222 vaccination. The clonotype comes from an adult in good health. This chain links TRBV30 with TRBJ2-1; 14 bases align to TRBD2. CDR3 amino acids: CAWSAGTSGSDEQFF. The CDR3 DNA is TGTGCCTGGAGCGCGGGGACTAGCGGGAGTGATGAGCAGTTCTTC.